These T cell receptor beta chains were read from a single sample in a study of shared clonotypes between healthy human individuals. TCRdb's copy holds only in-frame clones and misses some; the assay was immunoSEQ multiplex PCR. Of under 120,000 clones listed, about 66% are singletons. Sequencing was done on a sample of memory CD8+ T cells sorted from blood. The receptors were gathered from a young woman in good health. CDR3s include the opening cysteine and the closing phenylalanine or tryptophan. The order of the fields is V gene, D gene, clone size, CDR3 length, J gene, CDR3 DNA, CDR3 protein. The D gene is left open where the match is weak. Rows may omit the clone size; those that give it use once, few, many or a size class.

V: TRBV13
D: NA
size: NA
length: 14
J: TRBJ1-2
DNA: TGTGCCAGCAGCTCAGAAGACAGGAGACATGGCTACACCTTC
CDR3: CASSSEDRRHGYTF

V: TRBV19
D: TRBD1
size: once
length: 15
J: TRBJ2-3
DNA: TGTGCCAGTAGCGTGGTGAGGGGGCAAACAGATACGCAGTATTTT
CDR3: CASSVVRGQTDTQYF

V: TRBV10-2
D: TRBD2
size: NA
length: 14
J: TRBJ2-3
DNA: TGCGCCAGCACGGGGGGGCGCGGCACAGATACGCAGTATTTT
CDR3: CASTGGRGTDTQYF

V: TRBV19
D: NA
size: NA
length: 13
J: TRBJ2-7
DNA: TGTGCCAGTAGCCCTAAGGCTTCCTACGAGCAGTACTTC
CDR3: CASSPKASYEQYF

V: TRBV6-1
D: NA
size: many
length: 15
J: TRBJ2-1
DNA: TGTGCCAGCAGCGGACACGATGAAGGCTACAATGAGCAGTTCTTC
CDR3: CASSGHDEGYNEQFF

V: TRBV29-1
D: NA
size: NA
length: 11
J: TRBJ2-5
DNA: TGCAGCGGGACTACCTTTGAGACCCAGTACTTC
CDR3: CSGTTFETQYF

V: TRBV7-9
D: TRBD1
size: once
length: 15
J: TRBJ1-1
DNA: TGTGCCAGCAGCCCATGGACAGGGCAGGGCACTGAAGCTTTCTTT
CDR3: CASSPWTGQGTEAFF

V: TRBV9
D: TRBD2
size: NA
length: 15
J: TRBJ2-7
DNA: TGTGCCAGCAGCGCTAGTAGCGGGAGGGGCTACGAGCAGTACTTC
CDR3: CASSASSGRGYEQYF

V: TRBV4-1
D: TRBD1
size: few
length: 16
J: TRBJ1-2
DNA: TGCGCCAGCAGCCCCACCCGACAGGGGGGGAACTATGGCTACACCTTC
CDR3: CASSPTRQGGNYGYTF

V: TRBV25-1
D: NA
size: few
length: 14
J: TRBJ1-5
DNA: TGTGCCAGCAGTCCAGGGGCCAACAATCAGCCCCAGCATTTT
CDR3: CASSPGANNQPQHF

V: TRBV5-1
D: NA
size: NA
length: 24
J: TRBJ2-3
DNA: TGCGCCAGCAGCTTCGAAAAAGGCGTCAAGCAGCGTCGCCAAAACGGACAGAGCACAGATACGCAGTATTTT
CDR3: CASSFEKGVKQRRQNGQSTDTQYF

V: TRBV27
D: TRBD1
size: NA
length: 14
J: TRBJ2-7
DNA: TGTGCCAGCAGTACCTACAGGGGTTCCTACGAGCAGTACTTC
CDR3: CASSTYRGSYEQYF

V: TRBV7-9
D: NA
size: few
length: 14
J: TRBJ1-1
DNA: TGTGCCAGCAGCTTGGATTTGGGGACGACTGAAGCTTTCTTT
CDR3: CASSLDLGTTEAFF

V: TRBV28
D: TRBD2
size: NA
length: 12
J: TRBJ2-1
DNA: TGTGCCAGCAGTTTAAGTACGGGAGGGAAGTTCTTC
CDR3: CASSLSTGGKFF

V: TRBV7-8
D: TRBD2
size: many
length: 15
J: TRBJ2-7
DNA: TGTGCCAGCATCCTTGGAAGCGGGAGGGCCGGCGAGCAGTACTTC
CDR3: CASILGSGRAGEQYF

V: TRBV10-3
D: NA
size: NA
length: 15
J: TRBJ1-5
DNA: TGTGCCATCAGTGAGTCTGGGGGGAATAATCAGCCCCAGCATTTT
CDR3: CAISESGGNNQPQHF

V: TRBV15
D: TRBD2
size: NA
length: 16
J: TRBJ2-5
DNA: TGTGCCACCAGCAGAGAGCGGACTAGCGTTGGGGAGACCCAGTACTTC
CDR3: CATSRERTSVGETQYF

V: TRBV6-6
D: TRBD1
size: NA
length: 11
J: TRBJ1-2
DNA: TGTGCCAGCAGTGCGGGACAGGGTGGCGCCTTC
CDR3: CASSAGQGGAF

V: TRBV27
D: NA
size: medium-sized
length: 15
J: TRBJ1-5
DNA: TGTGCCAGCAGTTTAGGGGGGGGGAGCAATCAGCCCCAGCATTTT
CDR3: CASSLGGGSNQPQHF

V: TRBV18
D: TRBD2
size: NA
length: 17
J: TRBJ2-2
DNA: TGTGCCAGCTCACCGGACTGGACTAGCGGGAACACCGGGGAGCTGTTTTTT
CDR3: CASSPDWTSGNTGELFF

V: TRBV5-1
D: NA
size: NA
length: 15
J: TRBJ2-7
DNA: TGCGCCAGCAGCTTGGATCCGGGGGAGGCCTACGAGCAGTACTTC
CDR3: CASSLDPGEAYEQYF

V: TRBV28
D: TRBD1
size: NA
length: 15
J: TRBJ1-2
DNA: TGTGCCAGCAGTCCACGGACAGGGGGCTACTATGGCTACACCTTC
CDR3: CASSPRTGGYYGYTF

V: TRBV4-2
D: NA
size: NA
length: 14
J: TRBJ1-3
DNA: TGTGCCAGCAGCATGCAGGAGGCTGGAAACACCATATATTTT
CDR3: CASSMQEAGNTIYF

V: TRBV19
D: NA
size: NA
length: 13
J: TRBJ1-2
DNA: TGTGCCAGTAGTACGGCAGGGGAATATGGCTACACCTTC
CDR3: CASSTAGEYGYTF

V: TRBV11-2
D: TRBD2
size: few
length: 15
J: TRBJ2-1
DNA: TGTGCCAGCAGCCTCGGGACTAGCGGGATGAATGAGCAGTTCTTC
CDR3: CASSLGTSGMNEQFF